Detailed here is one TCR beta chain. Its antigen is currently unknown. The data were taken from a study of Ad26.COV2.S vaccination and SARS-CoV-2 variants. The V gene lost 0 bases and the J gene lost 2 bases, with 17 bases spanning the gap. The V gene's germline CDR1 is MNHEY and CDR2 SVGEGT. The CDR3 sequence is 17 residues long. Treatment given: 15 to 20 received Ad26.COV2.S at low or high dose, single or two shots; 5 received placebo; per-sample allocation not given. Samples were taken on day 63 after the first vaccine or placebo injection. The study's findings and limits: Participants given vaccine showed non-spike TCR breadth similar to that of placebo recipients.

Only in-frame clones appear in the TCRdb table, and some are missing; sequencing was by immunoSEQ multiplex PCR. The sample lists about 440,000 clones; about nine tenths were seen once. The rearrangement links TRBV6-2 or TRBV6-3 to TRBJ2-7, with D perhaps matching TRBD1 (7 bases). The sequence was obtained from a person aged 18-65 years who received the Ad26.COV2.S COVID-19 vaccine or a placebo. Material: peripheral blood, obtained in a trial of Ad26.COV2.S vaccine versus placebo. CDR3 in amino acids: CASSYSWTGGSAYEQYF. The CDR3 DNA is TGTGCCAGCAGTTACTCGTGGACAGGAGGGAGCGCCTACGAGCAGTACTTC.